Listed here are 8 T cell receptor beta chains from one sample, sequenced in a study of Graves' ophthalmopathy and Graves' hyperthyroidism. As the template, RNA transcripts were used to amplify TCR beta CDR3 regions. After a first-round RT-PCR with HTBI primers, a second-round multiplex PCR was run. TCRdb re-called the multiplex PCR reads through MiXCR, storing one row per CDR3 protein. The table lists about 340,000 distinct CDR3 sequences, 15% to 20% of them singletons. Material for sequencing was peripheral blood. The receptors here all came from an adult man with Graves' ophthalmopathy.

V is TRBV20-1 and J is TRBJ2-2; 7 nucleotides agree with TRBD1. CDR1 and CDR2 from the germline V gene are DFQATT and SNEGSKA (reference sequence). The V segment lost 5 bases and the J segment 6 bases; nucleotides outside the gene matches: 3. The CDR3 is made up of 12 amino acids. The CDR3 sequence is CSASQGAGELFF. In DNA form, the CDR3 reads TGCAGTGCTTCTCAGGGGGCCGGGGAGCTGTTTTTT.

This clonotype came up many times. The chain employs TRBV3-1 and TRBJ2-5, with 9 bases aligning to TRBD1. Germline trimming cut 0 bases from V and 7 bases from J; bases unmatched to any gene: 9. CDR3 length equals 16 residues. From germline, CDR1 is LGHDT and CDR2 YNNKEL (reference sequence). The CDR3 nucleotides are TGTGCCAGCAGCCAAGAAGGACAGGGGATCTGGGCGACCCAGTACTTC. It translates to CASSQEGQGIWATQYF.

This clonotype was counted at least ten times. The chain carries TRBV28 and TRBJ1-2; D not resolved. The V end lost 4 bases, the J end lost 3 bases, and 6 bases lay between the germline ends. The CDR3 extends over 12 amino acids. The germline gives CDR1 MDHEN, CDR2 SYDVKM. This CDR3 reads CASSSGDYGYTF. The CDR3, as DNA: TGTGCCAGCAGTTCCGGTGACTATGGCTACACCTTC.

This clonotype occurred many times. The chain is built from TRBV29-1 and TRBJ2-4; no firm D call. This CDR3 spans 14 amino acids. V was trimmed by 0 bases and J by 1 base, leaving 7 bases between them. Germline loops: CDR1 SQVTM, CDR2 ANQGSEA. CDR3 region: CSVEDLSAKNIQYF. CDR3 coding DNA: TGCAGCGTTGAAGATCTGAGTGCCAAAAACATTCAGTACTTC.

This clonotype was counted ten times or more. The chain links TRBV6-1 to TRBJ1-2; D is perhaps TRBD1 (6 bases). V gave up 4 bases and J gave up 9 bases, with 15 bases separating them. Germline V gene lookup returns CDR1 MNHNS and CDR2 SASEGT. CDR3 length: 13 amino acids. CDR3 nucleotide sequence: TGTGCCAGCAGTGGGGACACCGGCGGGAGCTACACCTTC. This gives the protein CASSGDTGGSYTF.

This clonotype was picked up many times. The chain has TRBV4-1 and TRBJ2-7, with 7 bases fitting TRBD1. Germline V lookup: CDR1 MGHRA, CDR2 YSYEKL. The V gene end was trimmed by 4 bases and the J gene end by 0 bases; junction bases not matched to a gene: 6. This CDR3 has 15 amino acids. DNA for the CDR3: TGCGCCAGCAGCCTGGGACAGCAAAGCTCCTACGAGCAGTACTTC. Amino acids: CASSLGQQSSYEQYF.

The chain employs TRBV6-1 and TRBJ1-5; D uncertain. The CDR3 length is 13 residues. The V gene lost 4 bases and the J gene lost 5 bases, with 9 bases spanning the gap. Germline CDR1 and CDR2: MNHNS and SASEGT. DNA of the CDR3: TGTGCCAGCAGTGTCAGGATGGATCAGCCCCAGCATTTT. Encoded protein: CASSVRMDQPQHF.

This clonotype was picked up a small number of times. This chain connects TRBV5-1 to TRBJ1-3; 8 bases are a match to TRBD1. Germline CDR1 is SGHRS and CDR2 is YFSETQ. V gave up 0 bases and J gave up 2 bases; unmatched junction bases: 7. The length of the CDR3 is 17 residues. The CDR3 spells CASSLGLTGDAGNTIYF. CDR3 bases: TGCGCCAGCAGCTTGGGGTTGACAGGGGATGCTGGAAACACCATATATTTT.